Sequencing of this TCR beta chain was carried out in a study of CXCR3-negative and CXCR3-positive naive CD8 T cells. The study's findings and limits: Naive subsets showed comparable surface CD5, and TCR interaction strength was also inferred from TRB CDR3 physicochemistry.

From germline, CDR1 is LGHNA and CDR2 YNFKEQ. This CDR3 is built from 12 residues. Sorting yielded triplicates of 300,000 to 350,000 cells for each CD8+ T cell subset. The naive CD8+ gate required CD45RO-CCR7+CD27+CD95- phenotype. Concerning this clonotype itself: Antigen unknown.

cDNA libraries for TRB were generated by 5' RACE incorporating UMI labels. No DNA is given; TCRdb re-called the 5' RACE reads and lists each CDR3 protein once. The table for this sample gives some 66,000 distinct CDR3 sequences. J is TRBJ2-7 and V is TRBV4-2. What was sequenced was naive CXCR3- CD8+ T cells from blood. The subset is: CD45RO-CCR7+CD27+CD95- naive CD8+ T cells lacking CXCR3 (TNR3-). The receptor was derived from a human donor in good health. Some clones in this sample may be carry-over from other donors' samples. CDR3 region: CASSPSGYEQYF.